A selection of T cell receptor beta chains follows, all from one sample in a study of T cells in localized non-small cell lung cancer. Clones were sequenced by immunoSEQ multiplex PCR, and TCRdb holds only the in-frame ones, with some missing. The sample consists of 37,000 or so clones, about 90% of them appearing once. The source material was peripheral blood, sampled before any cancer treatment. The receptors here all came from a woman aged 40 to 75 with stage I lung adenocarcinoma. CDR3s include the opening cysteine and the closing phenylalanine or tryptophan. A D gene is named only where the DNA matches it firmly. The size entry is marked missing in some rows and otherwise reads once, few, many or a size class.

clone size: NA; D gene: TRBD1; V gene: TRBV30; J gene: TRBJ2-1; CDR3 protein: CAWSVWGQGNSYNEQFF; CDR3 DNA: TGTGCCTGGAGTGTATGGGGACAGGGGAACTCCTACAATGAGCAGTTCTTC
clone size: NA; D gene: TRBD1; V gene: TRBV5-1; J gene: TRBJ2-3; CDR3 protein: CASSLAGTAFTSTDTQYF; CDR3 DNA: TGCGCCAGCAGCTTGGCCGGGACAGCGTTTACTAGCACAGATACGCAGTATTTT
clone size: NA; D gene: NA; V gene: TRBV6-6; J gene: TRBJ2-7; CDR3 protein: CASSHGDEQYF; CDR3 DNA: TGTGCCAGCAGTCACGGGGACGAGCAGTACTTC
clone size: NA; D gene: NA; V gene: TRBV9; J gene: TRBJ1-3; CDR3 protein: CASSGDSNTIYF; CDR3 DNA: TGTGCCAGCAGCGGAGATTCGAACACCATATATTTT
clone size: NA; D gene: TRBD1; V gene: TRBV18; J gene: TRBJ1-2; CDR3 protein: CASSQRQGAEGYTF; CDR3 DNA: TGTGCCAGCTCACAGAGACAGGGGGCGGAAGGCTACACCTTC
clone size: NA; D gene: TRBD2; V gene: TRBV19; J gene: TRBJ2-1; CDR3 protein: CGSRGGVGDEQFF; CDR3 DNA: TGTGGATCGCGGGGGGGTGTAGGCGATGAGCAGTTCTTC
clone size: NA; D gene: TRBD2; V gene: TRBV5-4; J gene: TRBJ2-5; CDR3 protein: CASSLSHRTSQETQYF; CDR3 DNA: TGTGCCAGCAGCTTGTCCCATCGGACTAGCCAAGAGACCCAGTACTTC
clone size: NA; D gene: NA; V gene: TRBV2; J gene: TRBJ2-1; CDR3 protein: CASSVSRYEQFF; CDR3 DNA: TGTGCCAGCAGTGTTTCACGCTATGAGCAGTTCTTC
clone size: NA; D gene: TRBD2; V gene: TRBV10-1; J gene: TRBJ2-1; CDR3 protein: CARKTGLAGASYNEQFF; CDR3 DNA: TGCGCCAGGAAGACGGGACTAGCGGGAGCCTCCTACAATGAGCAGTTCTTC
clone size: NA; D gene: TRBD1; V gene: TRBV18; J gene: TRBJ1-5; CDR3 protein: CASSQQTTGVGSNQPQHF; CDR3 DNA: TGTGCCAGCTCACAACAAACGACAGGGGTGGGTAGCAATCAGCCCCAGCATTTT
clone size: NA; D gene: TRBD2; V gene: TRBV5-1; J gene: TRBJ2-1; CDR3 protein: CASGTTSGRGYEQFF; CDR3 DNA: TGCGCCAGCGGGACCACTAGCGGGAGGGGGTATGAGCAGTTCTTC
clone size: NA; D gene: NA; V gene: TRBV6-1; J gene: TRBJ2-1; CDR3 protein: CASSEAPLVGKYNEQFF; CDR3 DNA: TGTGCCAGCAGTGAAGCCCCCCTAGTGGGGAAATACAATGAGCAGTTCTTC
clone size: NA; D gene: NA; V gene: TRBV9; J gene: TRBJ2-6; CDR3 protein: CASSVVSSGANVLTF; CDR3 DNA: TGTGCCAGCAGCGTAGTCAGCTCTGGGGCCAACGTCCTGACTTTC
clone size: once; D gene: NA; V gene: TRBV5-6; J gene: TRBJ2-7; CDR3 protein: CASSSGLSYEQYF; CDR3 DNA: TGTGCCAGCAGCTCGGGACTGTCCTACGAGCAGTACTTC
clone size: NA; D gene: NA; V gene: TRBV27; J gene: TRBJ1-5; CDR3 protein: CASSQSWGISNQPQHF; CDR3 DNA: TGTGCCAGCAGTCAGAGTTGGGGGATTAGCAATCAGCCCCAGCATTTT
clone size: NA; D gene: TRBD1; V gene: TRBV6-6; J gene: TRBJ2-1; CDR3 protein: CASWTGGYNEQFF; CDR3 DNA: TGTGCCAGCTGGACAGGGGGATACAATGAGCAGTTCTTC
clone size: NA; D gene: TRBD1; V gene: TRBV5-1; J gene: TRBJ1-2; CDR3 protein: CASSLISGGGYTF; CDR3 DNA: TGCGCCAGCAGCTTGATATCAGGGGGCGGCTACACCTTC
clone size: few; D gene: TRBD2; V gene: TRBV5-4; J gene: TRBJ2-7; CDR3 protein: CASGHSGLPYEQYF; CDR3 DNA: TGTGCCAGCGGCCATAGCGGGTTGCCCTACGAGCAGTACTTC
clone size: NA; D gene: NA; V gene: TRBV11-2; J gene: TRBJ1-3; CDR3 protein: CASSSGRSGGNTIYF; CDR3 DNA: TGTGCCAGCAGTTCAGGAAGGTCTGGTGGAAACACCATATATTTT
clone size: NA; D gene: NA; V gene: TRBV28; J gene: TRBJ2-1; CDR3 protein: CASTPFAGTRGEQFF; CDR3 DNA: TGTGCCAGCACCCCTTTTGCGGGGACCCGGGGGGAGCAGTTCTTC
clone size: once; D gene: TRBD2; V gene: TRBV9; J gene: TRBJ2-5; CDR3 protein: CASSVGGLAGVETQYF; CDR3 DNA: TGTGCCAGCAGCGTAGGGGGACTAGCGGGAGTAGAGACTCAGTACTTC
clone size: NA; D gene: NA; V gene: TRBV7-2; J gene: TRBJ1-3; CDR3 protein: CASSLVGSSGNTIYF; CDR3 DNA: TGTGCCAGCAGCTTAGTCGGGTCCTCTGGAAACACCATATATTTT
clone size: NA; D gene: NA; V gene: TRBV7-9; J gene: TRBJ1-1; CDR3 protein: CASSGSGTEAFF; CDR3 DNA: TGTGCCAGCAGCGGATCGGGGACTGAAGCTTTCTTT
clone size: NA; D gene: TRBD1; V gene: TRBV28; J gene: TRBJ2-5; CDR3 protein: CASSDRTGEETQYF; CDR3 DNA: TGTGCCAGCAGTGACAGAACAGGGGAAGAGACCCAGTACTTC